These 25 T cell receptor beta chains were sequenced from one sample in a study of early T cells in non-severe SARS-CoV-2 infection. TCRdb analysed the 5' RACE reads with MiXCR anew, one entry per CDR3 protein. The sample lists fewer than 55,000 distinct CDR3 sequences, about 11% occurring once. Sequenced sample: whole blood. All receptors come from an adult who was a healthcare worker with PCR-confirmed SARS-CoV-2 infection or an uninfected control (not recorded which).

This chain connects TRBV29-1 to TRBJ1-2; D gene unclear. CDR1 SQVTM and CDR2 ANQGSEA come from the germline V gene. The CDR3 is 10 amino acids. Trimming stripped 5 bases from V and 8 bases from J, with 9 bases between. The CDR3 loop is CSVFLDGYTF. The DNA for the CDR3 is TGCAGCGTTTTTTTGGACGGCTACACCTTC.

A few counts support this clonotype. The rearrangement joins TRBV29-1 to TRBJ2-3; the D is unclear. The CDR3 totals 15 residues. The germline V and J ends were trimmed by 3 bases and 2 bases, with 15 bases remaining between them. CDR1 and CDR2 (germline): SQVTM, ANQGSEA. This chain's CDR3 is CSVEYAETPTDTQYF. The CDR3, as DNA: TGCAGCGTTGAGTACGCGGAGACCCCCACAGATACGCAGTATTTT.

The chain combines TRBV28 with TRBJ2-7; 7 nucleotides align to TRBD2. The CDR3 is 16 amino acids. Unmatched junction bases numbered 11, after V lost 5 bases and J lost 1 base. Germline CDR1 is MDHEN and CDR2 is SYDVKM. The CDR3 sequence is CASSVDSVGGSYEQYF. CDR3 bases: TGTGCCAGCAGTGTCGACTCGGTCGGGGGGTCCTACGAGCAGTACTTC.

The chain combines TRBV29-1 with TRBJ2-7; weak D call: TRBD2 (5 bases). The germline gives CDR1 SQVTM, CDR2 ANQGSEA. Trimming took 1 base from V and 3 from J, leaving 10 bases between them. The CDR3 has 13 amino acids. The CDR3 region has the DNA TGCAGCGTTGAAGGTAACGGGGTCTACGAGCAGTACTTC. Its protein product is CSVEGNGVYEQYF.

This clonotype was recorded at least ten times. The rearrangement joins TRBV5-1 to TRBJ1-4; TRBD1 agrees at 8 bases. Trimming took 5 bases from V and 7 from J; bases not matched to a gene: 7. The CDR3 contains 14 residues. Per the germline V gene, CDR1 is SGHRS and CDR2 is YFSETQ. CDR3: CASSPGTGGEKLFF. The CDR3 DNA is TGCGCCAGCAGTCCCGGGACAGGTGGTGAAAAACTGTTTTTT.

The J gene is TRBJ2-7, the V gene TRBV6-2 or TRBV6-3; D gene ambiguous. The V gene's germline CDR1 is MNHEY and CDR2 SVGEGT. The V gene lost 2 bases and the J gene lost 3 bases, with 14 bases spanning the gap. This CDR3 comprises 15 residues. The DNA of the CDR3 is TGTGCCAGCAGTTACCGGACCGACTCGGTCTACGAGCAGTACTTC. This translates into CASSYRTDSVYEQYF.

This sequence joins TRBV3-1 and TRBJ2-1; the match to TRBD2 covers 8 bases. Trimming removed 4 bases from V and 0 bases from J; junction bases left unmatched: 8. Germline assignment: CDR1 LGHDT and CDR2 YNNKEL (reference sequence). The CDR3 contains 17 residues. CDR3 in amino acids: CASSRASGGSSYNEQFF. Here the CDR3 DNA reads TGTGCCAGCAGCCGTGCTTCGGGGGGGAGCTCCTACAATGAGCAGTTCTTC.

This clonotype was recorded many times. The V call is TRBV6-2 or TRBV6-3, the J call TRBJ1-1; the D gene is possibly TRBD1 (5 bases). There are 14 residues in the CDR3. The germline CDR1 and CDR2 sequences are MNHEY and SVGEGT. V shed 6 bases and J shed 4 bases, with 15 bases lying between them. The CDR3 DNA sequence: TGTGCCAGCAGCCTCAGGGTTGCGGGCACTGAAGCTTTCTTT. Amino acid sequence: CASSLRVAGTEAFF.

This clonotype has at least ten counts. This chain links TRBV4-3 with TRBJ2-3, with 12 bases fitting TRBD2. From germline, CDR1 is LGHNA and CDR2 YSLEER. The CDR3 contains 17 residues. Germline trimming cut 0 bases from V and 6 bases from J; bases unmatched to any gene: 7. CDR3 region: CASSQDWTSGARDTQYF. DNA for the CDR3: TGCGCCAGCAGCCAAGATTGGACTAGCGGGGCGAGGGATACGCAGTATTTT.

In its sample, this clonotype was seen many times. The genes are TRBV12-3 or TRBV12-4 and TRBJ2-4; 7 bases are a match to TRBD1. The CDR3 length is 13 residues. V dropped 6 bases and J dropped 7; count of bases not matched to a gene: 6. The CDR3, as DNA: TGTGCCAGCAGCAGACCGGGACAGAACATTCAGTACTTC. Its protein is CASSRPGQNIQYF.

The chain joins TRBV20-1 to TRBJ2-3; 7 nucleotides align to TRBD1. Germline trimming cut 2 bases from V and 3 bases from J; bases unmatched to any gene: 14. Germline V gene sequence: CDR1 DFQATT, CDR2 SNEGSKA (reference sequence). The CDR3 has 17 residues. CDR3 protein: CSARQKGLRGRTDTQYF. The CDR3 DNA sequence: TGCAGTGCTAGACAAAAAGGGCTAAGGGGGCGAACAGATACGCAGTATTTT.

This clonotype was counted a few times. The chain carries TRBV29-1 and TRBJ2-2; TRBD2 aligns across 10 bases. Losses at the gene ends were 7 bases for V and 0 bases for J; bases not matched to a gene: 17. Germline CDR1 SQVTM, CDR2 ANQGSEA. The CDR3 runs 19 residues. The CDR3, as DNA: TGCAGCGCCTCCGAAAGGAGGCTAGCGGGGGTTGCGAACACCGGGGAGCTGTTTTTT. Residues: CSASERRLAGVANTGELFF.

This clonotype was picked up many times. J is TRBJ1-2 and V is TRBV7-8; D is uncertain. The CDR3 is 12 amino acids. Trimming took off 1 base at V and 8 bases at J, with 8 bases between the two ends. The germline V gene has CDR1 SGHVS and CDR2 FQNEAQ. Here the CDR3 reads CASSLGREGYTF. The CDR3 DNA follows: TGTGCCAGCAGCTTAGGACGTGAAGGCTACACCTTC. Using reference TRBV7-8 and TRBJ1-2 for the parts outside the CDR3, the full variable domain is GAGVSQSPRYKVAKRGQDVALRCDPISGHVSLFWYQQALGQGPEFLTYFQNEAQLDKSGLPSDRFFAERPEGSVSTLKIQRTQQEDSAVYLCASSLGREGYTFGSGTRLTVV.

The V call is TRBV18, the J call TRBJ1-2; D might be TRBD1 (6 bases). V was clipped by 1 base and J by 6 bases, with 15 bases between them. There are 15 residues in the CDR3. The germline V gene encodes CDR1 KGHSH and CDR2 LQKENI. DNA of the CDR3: TGTGCCAGCTCACCACGGAAGGGGGAAGCAAATGGCTACACCTTC. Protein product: CASSPRKGEANGYTF.

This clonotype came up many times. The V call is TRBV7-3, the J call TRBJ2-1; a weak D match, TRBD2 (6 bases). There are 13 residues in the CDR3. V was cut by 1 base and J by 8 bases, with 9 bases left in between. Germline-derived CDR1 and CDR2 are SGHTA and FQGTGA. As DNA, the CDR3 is TGTGCCAGCAGCTTAAGCGGGGTGGATGAGCAGTTCTTC. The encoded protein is CASSLSGVDEQFF. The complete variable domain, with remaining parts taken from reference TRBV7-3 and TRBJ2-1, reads GAGVSQTPSNKVTEKGKYVELRCDPISGHTALYWYRQSLGQGPEFLIYFQGTGAADDSGLPNDRFFAVRPEGSVSTLKIQRTERGDSAVYLCASSLSGVDEQFFGPGTRLTVL.

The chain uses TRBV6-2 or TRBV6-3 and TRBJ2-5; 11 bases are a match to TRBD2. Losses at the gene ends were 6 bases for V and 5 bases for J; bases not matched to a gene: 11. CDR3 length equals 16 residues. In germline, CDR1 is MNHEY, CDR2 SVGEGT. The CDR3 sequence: CASRLAGGHFHETQYF. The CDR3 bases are TGTGCCAGCAGGCTAGCGGGGGGCCACTTTCATGAGACCCAGTACTTC.

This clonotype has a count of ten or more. This CDR3 reads CASSFRGGAGADTQYF. The CDR3 DNA is TGTGCCAGCAGCTTTCGTGGGGGGGCCGGGGCAGATACGCAGTATTTT. The chain joins TRBV5-4 to TRBJ2-3, with a weak D call TRBD2 (7 bases). This CDR3 contains 16 residues. Germline V gene sequence: CDR1 SGHNT, CDR2 YYREEE (reference sequence). V lost 2 bases, J lost 4 bases, and 17 bases lay in between.

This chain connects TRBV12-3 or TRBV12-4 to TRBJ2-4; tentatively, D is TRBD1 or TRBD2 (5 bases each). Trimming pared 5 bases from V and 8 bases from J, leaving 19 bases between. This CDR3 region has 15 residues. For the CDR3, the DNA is TGTGCCAGCAGTCTTGACGGACGGGGCTTGGACATTCAGTACTTC. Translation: CASSLDGRGLDIQYF.

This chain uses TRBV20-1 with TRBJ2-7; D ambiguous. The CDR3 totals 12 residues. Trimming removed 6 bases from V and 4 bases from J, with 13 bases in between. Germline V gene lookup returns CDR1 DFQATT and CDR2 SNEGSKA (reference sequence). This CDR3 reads CSAEGIRYEQYF. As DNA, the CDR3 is TGCAGTGCGGAAGGGATAAGGTACGAGCAGTACTTC.

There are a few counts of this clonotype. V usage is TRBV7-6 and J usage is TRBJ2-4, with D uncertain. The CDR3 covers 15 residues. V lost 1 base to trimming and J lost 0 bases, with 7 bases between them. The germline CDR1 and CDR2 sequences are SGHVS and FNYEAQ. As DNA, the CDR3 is TGTGCCAGCAGCTTAGTCCCTGGAGCCAAAAACATTCAGTACTTC. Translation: CASSLVPGAKNIQYF.

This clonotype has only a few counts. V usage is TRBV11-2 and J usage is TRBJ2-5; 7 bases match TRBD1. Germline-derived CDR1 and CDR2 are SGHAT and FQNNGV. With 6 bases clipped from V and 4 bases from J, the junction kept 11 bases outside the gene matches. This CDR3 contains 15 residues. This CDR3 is CASSSGGQQGETQYF. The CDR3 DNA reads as TGTGCCAGCAGTTCTGGGGGACAGCAGGGAGAGACCCAGTACTTC.

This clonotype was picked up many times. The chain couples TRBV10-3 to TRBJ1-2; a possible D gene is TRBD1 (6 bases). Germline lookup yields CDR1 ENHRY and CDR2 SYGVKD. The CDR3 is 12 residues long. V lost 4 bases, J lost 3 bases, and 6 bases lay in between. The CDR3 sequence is CAISGQDYGYTF. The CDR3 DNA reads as TGTGCCATCAGTGGACAGGACTATGGCTACACCTTC.

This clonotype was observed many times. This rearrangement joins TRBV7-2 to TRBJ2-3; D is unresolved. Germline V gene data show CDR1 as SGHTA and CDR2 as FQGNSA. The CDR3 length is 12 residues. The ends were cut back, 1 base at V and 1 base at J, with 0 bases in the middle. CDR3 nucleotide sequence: TGTGCCAGCAGCTTAGGCACAGATACGCAGTATTTT. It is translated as CASSLGTDTQYF.

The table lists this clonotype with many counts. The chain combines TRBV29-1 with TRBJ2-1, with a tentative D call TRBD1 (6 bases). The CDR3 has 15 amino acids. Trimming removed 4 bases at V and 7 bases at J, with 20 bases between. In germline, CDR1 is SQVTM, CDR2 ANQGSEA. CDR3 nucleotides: TGCAGCGTTGTCCCAGCACAGGGTGATACGAATGAGCAGTTCTTC. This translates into CSVVPAQGDTNEQFF.

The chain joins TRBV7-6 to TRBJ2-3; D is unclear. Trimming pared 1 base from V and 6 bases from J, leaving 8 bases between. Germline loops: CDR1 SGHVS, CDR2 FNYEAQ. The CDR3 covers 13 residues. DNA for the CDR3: TGTGCCAGCAGCTTAGGGGGATGGGATACGCAGTATTTT. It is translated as CASSLGGWDTQYF.